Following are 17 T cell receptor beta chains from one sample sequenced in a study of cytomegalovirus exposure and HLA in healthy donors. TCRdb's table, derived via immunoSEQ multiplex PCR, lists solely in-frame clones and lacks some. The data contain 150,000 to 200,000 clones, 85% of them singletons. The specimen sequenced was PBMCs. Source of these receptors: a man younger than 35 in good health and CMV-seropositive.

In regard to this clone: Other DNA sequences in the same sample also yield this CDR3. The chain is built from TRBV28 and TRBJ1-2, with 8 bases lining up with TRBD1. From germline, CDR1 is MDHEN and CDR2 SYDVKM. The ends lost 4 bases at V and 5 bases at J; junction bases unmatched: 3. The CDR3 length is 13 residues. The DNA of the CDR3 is TGTGCCAGCAGTTCGGGACAGGTGTATGGCTACACCTTC. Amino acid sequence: CASSSGQVYGYTF.

CDR3 DNA sequence: TGCAGCGTTGTGGACGGACGTTCAGGGTACGAGCAGTACTTC. Protein product: CSVVDGRSGYEQYF. The J gene is TRBJ2-7, the V gene TRBV29-1, with D possibly being TRBD1 (5 bases). The V end lost 4 bases, the J end lost 4 bases, and 17 bases lay between the germline ends. Germline V gene sequence: CDR1 SQVTM, CDR2 ANQGSEA. The CDR3 contains 14 residues.

The CDR3 DNA is TGTGCCAGCAGCTTAGCCCCTAGCGGCTACGAGCAGTACTTC. Encoded protein: CASSLAPSGYEQYF. The genes are TRBV11-2 and TRBJ2-7, with TRBD2 identical over 7 bases. Germline CDR1 reads SGHAT; CDR2 reads FQNNGV. This CDR3 has 14 amino acids. V shed 1 base, J shed 3 bases, and the junction held 3 bases outside the gene matches.

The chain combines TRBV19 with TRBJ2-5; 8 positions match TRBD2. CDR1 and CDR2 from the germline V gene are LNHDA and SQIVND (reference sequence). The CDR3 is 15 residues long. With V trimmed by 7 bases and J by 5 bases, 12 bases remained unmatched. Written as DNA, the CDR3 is TGTGCCAGTAAAAGTCGGGGGGGGCTAGGCGAGACCCAGTACTTC. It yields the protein CASKSRGGLGETQYF. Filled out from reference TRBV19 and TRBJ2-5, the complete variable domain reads DGGITQSPKYLFRKEGQNVTLSCEQNLNHDAMYWYRQDPGQGLRLIYYSQIVNDFQKGDIAEGYSVSREKKESFPLTVTSAQKNPTAFYLCASKSRGGLGETQYFGPGTRLLVL.

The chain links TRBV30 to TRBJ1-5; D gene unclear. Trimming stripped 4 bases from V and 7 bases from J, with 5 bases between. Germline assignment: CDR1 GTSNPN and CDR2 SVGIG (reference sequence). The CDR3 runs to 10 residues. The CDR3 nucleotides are TGTGCCTGGAAGAGGCAGCCCCAGCATTTT. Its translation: CAWKRQPQHF.

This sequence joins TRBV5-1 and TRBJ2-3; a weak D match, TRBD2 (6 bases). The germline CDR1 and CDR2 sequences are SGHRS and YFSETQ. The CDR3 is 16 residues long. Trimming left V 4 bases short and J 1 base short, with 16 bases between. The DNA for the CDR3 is TGCGCCAGCAGCCCGACAAGGGCTAGCGGCACAGATACGCAGTATTTT. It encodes CASSPTRASGTDTQYF.

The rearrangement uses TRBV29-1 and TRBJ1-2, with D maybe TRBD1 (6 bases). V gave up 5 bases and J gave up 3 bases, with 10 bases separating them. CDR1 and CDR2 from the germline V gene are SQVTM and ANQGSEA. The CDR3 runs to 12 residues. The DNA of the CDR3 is TGCAGCGTTTCGGACAGCTACTATGGCTACACCTTC. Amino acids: CSVSDSYYGYTF. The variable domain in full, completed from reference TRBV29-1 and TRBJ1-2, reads SAVISQKPSRDICQRGTSLTIQCQVDSQVTMMFWYRQQPGQSLTLIATANQGSEATYESGFVIDKFPISRPNLTFSTLTVSNMSPEDSSIYLCSVSDSYYGYTFGSGTRLTVV.

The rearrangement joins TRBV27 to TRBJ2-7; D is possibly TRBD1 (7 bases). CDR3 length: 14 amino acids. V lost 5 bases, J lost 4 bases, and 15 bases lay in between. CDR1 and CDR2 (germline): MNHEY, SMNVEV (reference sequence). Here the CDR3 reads CASSPQGGWYEQYF. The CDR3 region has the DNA TGTGCCAGCAGTCCCCAGGGGGGTTGGTACGAGCAGTACTTC.

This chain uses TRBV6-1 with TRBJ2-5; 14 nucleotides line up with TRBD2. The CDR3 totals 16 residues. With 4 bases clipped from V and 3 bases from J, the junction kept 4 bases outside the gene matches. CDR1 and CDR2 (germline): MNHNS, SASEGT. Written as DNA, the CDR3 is TGTGCCAGCAGTGCTACGGGACTAGCGGGAGAAGAGACCCAGTACTTC. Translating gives CASSATGLAGEETQYF.

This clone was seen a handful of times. CDR3 nucleotides: TGTGCCAGCAGCGCCGACAGAACTAATGAAAAACTGTTTTTT. Protein sequence: CASSADRTNEKLFF. V and J are TRBV9 and TRBJ1-4; TRBD1 is a possible D gene (5 bases). Germline CDR1 and CDR2: SGDLS and YYNGEE. The CDR3 runs to 14 residues. Trimming pared 3 bases from V and 1 base from J, leaving 7 bases between.

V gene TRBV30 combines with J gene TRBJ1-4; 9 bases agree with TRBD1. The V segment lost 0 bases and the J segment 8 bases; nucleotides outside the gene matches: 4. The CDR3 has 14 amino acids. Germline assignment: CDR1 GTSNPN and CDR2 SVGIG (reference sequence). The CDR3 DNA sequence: TGTGCCTGGAGTGTGTGGACAGGGGTAGAAAAACTGTTTTTT. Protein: CAWSVWTGVEKLFF.

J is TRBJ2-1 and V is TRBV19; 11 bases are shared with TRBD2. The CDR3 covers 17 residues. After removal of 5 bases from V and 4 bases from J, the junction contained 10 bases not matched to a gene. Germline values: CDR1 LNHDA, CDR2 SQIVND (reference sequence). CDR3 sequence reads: CASSSVAGGPRYNEQFF. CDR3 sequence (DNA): TGTGCCAGTAGTTCGGTAGCGGGAGGGCCGAGGTACAATGAGCAGTTCTTC.

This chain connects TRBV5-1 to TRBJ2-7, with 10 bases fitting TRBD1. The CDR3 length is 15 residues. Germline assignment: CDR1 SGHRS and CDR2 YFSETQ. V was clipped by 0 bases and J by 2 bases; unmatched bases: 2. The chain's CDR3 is CASSLGGQGTYEQYF. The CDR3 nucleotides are TGCGCCAGCAGCTTGGGGGGACAGGGGACCTACGAGCAGTACTTC. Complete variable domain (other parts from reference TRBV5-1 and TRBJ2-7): KAGVTQTPRYLIKTRGQQVTLSCSPISGHRSVSWYQQTPGQGLQFLFEYFSETQRNKGNFPGRFSGRQFSNSRSEMNVSTLELGDSALYLCASSLGGQGTYEQYFGPGTRLTVT.

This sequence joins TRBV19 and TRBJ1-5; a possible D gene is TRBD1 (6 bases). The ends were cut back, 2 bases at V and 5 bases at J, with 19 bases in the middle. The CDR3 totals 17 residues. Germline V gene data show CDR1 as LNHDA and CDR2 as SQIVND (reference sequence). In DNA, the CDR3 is TGTGCCAGTAGTATACAATCCTGGACAGTGAGCGATCAGCCCCAGCATTTT. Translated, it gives CASSIQSWTVSDQPQHF.

The CDR3 DNA reads TGTGCCAGCAGTTTTTGGGGGACAGACAACAATGAGCAGTTCTTC. Residues: CASSFWGTDNNEQFF. The J gene is TRBJ2-1, the V gene TRBV28; TRBD1 matches at 7 bases. Germline loops: CDR1 MDHEN, CDR2 SYDVKM. The CDR3 sequence is 15 residues long. V lost 3 bases and J lost 5; bases outside the gene matches: 7.

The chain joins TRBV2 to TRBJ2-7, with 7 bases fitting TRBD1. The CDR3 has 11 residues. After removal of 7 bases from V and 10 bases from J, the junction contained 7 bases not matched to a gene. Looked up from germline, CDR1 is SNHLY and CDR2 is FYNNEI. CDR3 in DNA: TGTGCCAGCACTATAGACAGGGAACAGTACTTC. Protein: CASTIDREQYF.

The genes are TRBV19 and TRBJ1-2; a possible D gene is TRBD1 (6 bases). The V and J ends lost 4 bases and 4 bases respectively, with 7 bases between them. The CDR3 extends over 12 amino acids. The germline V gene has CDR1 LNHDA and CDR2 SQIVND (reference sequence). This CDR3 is CASSRQVYGYTF. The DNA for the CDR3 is TGTGCCAGTAGTAGACAGGTCTATGGCTACACCTTC.